This record looks at one TCR beta chain sequence and its context. Its antigen is currently not known. Base qualities are not recorded, but no much larger clone differs from it by a single base. Genomic DNA was extracted from sorted cells with the Quick-DNA Microprep Kit. Amplification of TCRbeta DNA was done with the immunoSEQ hsTCRbeta kit, following the protocol from the manufacturer. An Illumina MiSeq instrument was used to sequence the TCRbeta libraries. As for the original processing: Once out-of-frame sequences had been removed, about 2,000,000 distinct TCRbeta sequences were left, which works out to an average of approximately 61,000 per individual. Each individual was scored by the count of 164 previously reported CMV-associated TCRbeta sequences and the total productive distinct TCRbeta count. A beta-binomial model was reimplemented in Python, and scikit-learn random forests with default parameters were trained on data from the US cohort. Classifier performance on the Belgian cohort was reported as the median AUC with percentile confidence intervals calculated over 10,000 bootstrap iterations. The source is immuneACCESS, and TCRdb retained only in-frame sequences with V and J called. Part of the clones is not carried over; for the studies checked, unresolved V genes explain less than half of this, and the remainder is unexplained. From that table come the V and J calls and clone size; the DNA was used to work out D and trimming. For this sample there are 35,000 to 55,000 clones; around 82% appear just once. The top ten clones comprise approximately 0.98% of the sample.

Single viable CD3+CD4+CD8-CD45RO+ cells were sorted as memory CD4+ T cells on a FACSAria II. CMV serostatus was determined with a Roche Elecsys assay detecting serum IgG against CMV pp150, pp28, p38 and p52. After the samples were thawed, total CD4+ T cells were enriched through positive selection using CD4 magnetic microbeads. The samples came from a different study that was designed specifically to examine the CD4+ T cell memory repertoire. Peripheral blood mononuclear cells were isolated and cryopreserved according to standard operating procedures, and serum was stored at -80 degrees C. The staining used CD3-PerCP (BW264/56), CD4-APC (RPA-T4), CD45RO-PE (UCHT1) and CD8-Pacific Orange (3B5) antibodies, and Sytox blue was used to exclude non-viable cells. The source of the sample is a study of memory CD4+ T cells and cytomegalovirus serostatus (dated by TCRdb to the late 2010s). About the study as a whole: The cohort comprised about 33 healthy Belgian adults, 9 CMV seropositive and around 24 CMV seronegative. To replicate a published TCR-based CMV serostatus classifier, the study sequenced CD4+ memory TCRbeta repertoires from a Belgian cohort whose cytomegalovirus serostatus was known.

Findings and caveats that apply to the study as a whole: On the Belgian cohort, the classifier based on the original framework reached a median bootstrapped AUC of roughly 0.94, with a 95% CI of 0.76-1.00. Of fewer than 200 previously reported CMV-associated TCRbeta sequences, approximately 64 appeared in the CD4+ memory repertoires, each in one to five individuals. Only CD4+CD45RO+ memory cells were sequenced, in contrast to the original study, in which naive and memory CD4+ and CD8+ populations were covered. The results were read as suggesting that the CMV-associated TCR signature is, for the most part, present in the CD4+ memory repertoire. CMV serostatus prediction reached a median bootstrapped AUC of roughly 0.96 with the original framework and 0.91 with a US-trained random forest.

As encoded in the germline V gene, CDR1 is MNHEY while CDR2 is SVGAGI. For this chain, trimming is 4 bases at the V end and 2 bases at the J end, and the number of junction bases without a gene match is 10. The CDR3 sequence holds 16 residues, the cysteine and phenylalanine included. Only CDR3 DNA remains: 48 bases, in frame from the first base. The sequence was collected from an adult in good health and CMV-seronegative. The sequencing input was memory CD4+ T cells from blood. The chain is assembled from TRBV6-5 and TRBJ1-1; 7 bases in the middle match TRBD1. The CDR3 region reads CASSSRQGYLNTEAFF. DNA sequence: TGTGCCAGCAGTTCACGACAGGGCTACTTAAACACTGAAGCTTTCTTT.